The present TCR beta chain was sequenced within a study of Graves' ophthalmopathy and Graves' hyperthyroidism. At the level of the study: Peripheral blood sampling occurred at initial diagnosis, before any treatment.

V shed 2 bases and J shed 3 bases, with 8 bases lying between them. This CDR3 region has 13 residues. The V gene's germline CDR1 is KGHSH and CDR2 LQKENI. The study's findings and limits: The model predicted progression of ophthalmopathy with a sensitivity of roughly 70%, and its specificity was less than 85%.

Those donors who had ophthalmopathy presented with moderate-to-severe activity, a CAS of ≥3, a NOSPECS of ≥4 and a duration under 3 months. The authors amplified TCR beta CDR3 regions from RNA transcripts. The library came from an HTBI-primed first-round RT-PCR and a second-round multiplex PCR. TCRdb fed the multiplex PCR reads into MiXCR, producing one record per CDR3 protein. The sample has some 160,000 distinct CDR3 sequences; under 45% are singletons. This clonotype was counted ten times or more. Its antigen is as yet unknown. The rearrangement joins TRBV18 to TRBJ2-7, with unresolved D. This TCR derives from a man aged 30 to 39 with Graves' ophthalmopathy. Sequencing input: peripheral blood. The CDR3 here is CASSPASLYEQYF. CDR3 DNA: TGTGCCAGCTCACCAGCCAGCCTCTACGAGCAGTACTTC.